This T cell receptor beta chain was captured by sequencing in a study of graft-versus-host responses after intestinal transplantation. With regard to this clone: The antigen remains undetermined.

Repertoires were generated with immunoSEQ multiplex PCR, while TCRdb's copy carries only in-frame clones and drops some. This sample has about 40,000 clones; approximately 95% occur once, and the top ten carry 0.5% to 0.55%. Germline CDR1 is MGHRA and CDR2 is YSYEKL. The CDR3 is 15 residues long. After removal of 3 bases from V and 4 bases from J, the junction contained 7 bases not matched to a gene. J is TRBJ1-2 and V is TRBV4-1, with 8 bases that match TRBD1. The sequence derives from a human donor who was the organ donor for an intestinal transplant. The sample was unstimulated CD8+ T cells sorted from spleen or lymph node cells, taken before transplant. CDR3 coding DNA: TGCGCCAGCAGCCAGCTCGACAGGGGAGGCTATGGCTACACCTTC. Amino acids: CASSQLDRGGYGYTF.